The clone carrying this T cell receptor beta chain was seen many times. Its antigen is undetermined. TCRdb redid the calling of the RT-PCR reads with MiXCR, one entry per CDR3 protein. Of 600,000 to 850,000 distinct CDR3 sequences in the sample, 11% to 15% are singletons; the top ten hold 7.5% to 9%. This entry is derived from a study of response to subunit inactivated influenza vaccine. Notes on the study in general: There was a suggestion from the authors that each seasonal influenza vaccination recruits few new T cells.

The germline gives CDR1 SNHLY, CDR2 FYNNEI. This CDR3 comprises 12 residues. Trimming shortened V by 4 bases and J by 6 bases, and 10 bases separated the two germline ends. The sample consisted of PBMCs from blood, taken approximately 15 days before vaccination. The chain employs TRBV2 and TRBJ2-7; a possible D gene is TRBD2 (5 bases). This TCR came from a man aged 45-65 years who received an inactivated influenza vaccine. CDR3 in DNA: TGTGCCAGCAGTGTGCGGGCCCCCGAGCAGTACTTC. Translating gives CASSVRAPEQYF.